This T cell receptor beta chain was sequenced during a study of CD8+ T cells in alopecia areata. In its sample, this clone was seen a few times. No antigen is known for it. Germline V CDR1 and CDR2: SGHTA, FQGNSA. The ends lost 6 bases at V and 0 bases at J; junction bases unmatched: 11. The CDR3 runs 17 residues. Study-level points and caveats: For lesional scalp, especially alopecia totalis/universalis, clonality was higher than in normal scalp.

Sorted populations comprised CD4+ and CD8+ T cells obtained from PBMCs. RNA, once extracted, was reverse transcribed into cDNA for use as the sequencing template. Generated by immunoSEQ multiplex PCR, the TCRdb table keeps only in-frame clones and is missing some. Counted here are 140,000 to 150,000 clones, approximately 49% occurring once; the ten biggest clones make up about 1%. This receptor was identified in a human donor with alopecia areata. The rearrangement links TRBV7-2 to TRBJ2-4; the match to TRBD2 covers 7 bases. The specimen was CD4+ T cells sorted from blood, collected at week 0. The CDR3 DNA reads TGTGCCAGCAGTTTGGGCACTAGCGTATTAGCCAAAAACATTCAGTACTTC. Amino acid sequence: CASSLGTSVLAKNIQYF.